This entry concerns a single T cell receptor (beta chain). Its antigen is unidentified. The lymph nodes were axillary draining lymph nodes from breast cancer patients. These data come from a study of breast tumors, draining lymph nodes, adjacent tissues. Study-level points and caveats: Compared with basal-like, luminal-like tumors shared significantly more repertoire with nontumor tissue. Tumors had less TCR diversity than lymph nodes, more than nontumor tissue. That most tumor T cells come from lymph nodes remained unproven.

TCRdb processed the multiplex PCR reads anew with MiXCR; each CDR3 protein has one entry. The sample carries around 150,000 distinct CDR3 sequences, 20% to 25% recorded once. Trimming cost V 6 bases and J 4 bases; bases outside gene matches: 13. The CDR3 is 16 amino acids. The germline gives CDR1 MDHEN, CDR2 SYDVKM. This chain uses TRBV28 with TRBJ2-5, with 8 bases matching TRBD1. Sample: axillary lymph node tissue. The sequence was collected from a female donor with breast cancer. Some clones in this sample may be carry-over from other donors' samples. The CDR3 is CASRKRTGRLAETQYF. CDR3 nucleotides: TGTGCCAGCAGGAAACGGACAGGGCGGTTGGCAGAGACCCAGTACTTC. Combining the CDR3 with reference TRBV28 and TRBJ2-5 gives the whole variable domain DVKVTQSSRYLVKRTGEKVFLECVQDMDHENMFWYRQDPGLGLRLIYFSYDVKMKEKGDIPEGYSVSREKKERFSLILESASTNQTSMYLCASRKRTGRLAETQYFGPGTRLLVL.